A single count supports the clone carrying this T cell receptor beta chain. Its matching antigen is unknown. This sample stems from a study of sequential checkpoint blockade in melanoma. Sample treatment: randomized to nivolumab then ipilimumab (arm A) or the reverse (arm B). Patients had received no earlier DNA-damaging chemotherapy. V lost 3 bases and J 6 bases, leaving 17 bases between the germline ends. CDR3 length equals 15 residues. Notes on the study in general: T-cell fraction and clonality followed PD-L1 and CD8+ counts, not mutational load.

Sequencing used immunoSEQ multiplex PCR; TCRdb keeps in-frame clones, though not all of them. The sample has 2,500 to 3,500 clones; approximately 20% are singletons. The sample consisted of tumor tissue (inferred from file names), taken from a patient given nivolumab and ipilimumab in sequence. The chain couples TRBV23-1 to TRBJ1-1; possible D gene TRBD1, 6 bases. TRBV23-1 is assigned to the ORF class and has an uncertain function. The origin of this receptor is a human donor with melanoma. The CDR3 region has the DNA TGCGCCAGCAGTCACAGCCCCACACAGGGCCCTGAAGCTTTCTTT. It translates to CASSHSPTQGPEAFF.